Below, 20 T cell receptor beta chains from the same sample are listed, as sequenced in a study of response to subunit inactivated influenza vaccine. Each CDR3 protein gets one entry after TCRdb re-called the RT-PCR reads with MiXCR. The sample has about 650,000 distinct CDR3 sequences; approximately 14% are singletons. Sequenced here: PBMCs from blood, sampled approximately 13 days after vaccination. The receptors here all came from a man between 50 and 59 years old who received an inactivated influenza vaccine.

There are a few counts of this clonotype. The genes are TRBV6-1 and TRBJ1-5, with D perhaps matching TRBD1 (6 bases). The CDR3 runs to 16 residues. Per germline, CDR1 MNHNS and CDR2 SASEGT. The V end lost 6 bases, the J end lost 5 bases, and 20 bases lay between the germline ends. For the CDR3, the DNA is TGTGCCAGCAGGCGTCTAGATCACAGGGAGGATCAGCCCCAGCATTTT. It encodes CASRRLDHREDQPQHF.

The CDR3 loop is CASSFGSRAYEQYF. The CDR3 nucleotides read TGTGCCAGCAGCTTTGGTTCCAGGGCGTACGAGCAGTACTTC. The chain uses TRBV7-9 and TRBJ2-7, with D possibly matching TRBD1 (5 bases). V gave up 3 bases and J gave up 4 bases, with 13 bases separating them. From germline, CDR1 is SEHNR and CDR2 FQNEAQ (reference sequence). This CDR3 region has 14 residues.

The rearrangement uses TRBV9 and TRBJ2-1; 12 bases are shared with TRBD2. This CDR3 has 16 residues. The junction had 6 bases not matched to a gene; V was cut back by 0 bases and J by 8 bases. CDR1 SGDLS and CDR2 YYNGEE come from the germline V gene. The CDR3 DNA follows: TGTGCCAGCAGCGTAGCTACGACTAGCGGGGGCTATGAGCAGTTCTTC. Its protein is CASSVATTSGGYEQFF.

The chain links TRBV25-1 to TRBJ1-5; the D is unclear. Germline CDR1 reads MGHDK; CDR2 reads SYGVNS. The V gene lost 6 bases and the J gene lost 8 bases, with 8 bases spanning the gap. The CDR3 is made up of 11 amino acids. CDR3 protein: CASRNNKPQHF. The DNA for the CDR3 is TGTGCCAGCAGGAATAACAAGCCCCAGCATTTT. The complete variable domain, with remaining parts taken from reference TRBV25-1 and TRBJ1-5, reads EADIYQTPRYLVIGTGKKITLECSQTMGHDKMYWYQQDPGMELHLIHYSYGVNSTEKGDLSSESTVSRIRTEHFPLTLESARPSHTSQYLCASRNNKPQHFGDGTRLSIL.

This clonotype occurred many times. The J gene is TRBJ2-1, the V gene TRBV12-3 or TRBV12-4; D is unclear. The CDR3 sequence is 12 residues long. V was trimmed by 7 bases and J by 3 bases, leaving 7 bases between them. This CDR3 reads CASTPLYNEQFF. The CDR3 nucleotides read TGTGCCAGCACGCCACTCTACAATGAGCAGTTCTTC.

A few counts support this clonotype. The chain carries TRBV20-1 and TRBJ2-7, with 11 bases lining up with TRBD1. The CDR3 consists of 15 residues. CDR1 is DFQATT and CDR2 is SNEGSKA in the germline V gene (reference sequence). The V gene end was trimmed by 3 bases and the J gene end by 1 base; junction bases not matched to a gene: 5. CDR3 protein: CSASRDRGISYEQYF. The CDR3 bases are TGCAGTGCTAGTCGGGACAGGGGGATTTCCTACGAGCAGTACTTC.

This chain connects TRBV5-1 to TRBJ2-4; tentative D call: TRBD2 (5 bases). The CDR3 has 14 residues. Per the germline V gene, CDR1 is SGHRS and CDR2 is YFSETQ. Between the trimmed V and J ends, which lost 0 bases and 5 bases, there was a span of 9 bases. CDR3 sequence (DNA): TGCGCCAGCAGCTTGGGTTGGGGAGAAAACATTCAGTACTTC. Amino acid sequence: CASSLGWGENIQYF. The full variable domain, completed using reference TRBV5-1 and TRBJ2-4, is KAGVTQTPRYLIKTRGQQVTLSCSPISGHRSVSWYQQTPGQGLQFLFEYFSETQRNKGNFPGRFSGRQFSNSRSEMNVSTLELGDSALYLCASSLGWGENIQYFGAGTRLSVL.

The table lists this clonotype with many counts. This sequence joins TRBV5-8 and TRBJ1-3, with 7 bases lining up with TRBD1. Trimming at V came to 2 bases and at J to 0 bases, leaving 2 bases not matched to a gene. CDR3 length: 15 amino acids. Germline V gene lookup returns CDR1 SGHTS and CDR2 YDEGEE. CDR3 in DNA: TGTGCCAGCAGCTTAGGGACAGTCTCTGGAAACACCATATATTTT. This codes for CASSLGTVSGNTIYF.

This chain uses TRBV5-1 with TRBJ2-5; unclear D gene. CDR3 size: 15 residues. The ends were cut back, 2 bases at V and 2 bases at J, with 13 bases in the middle. Germline V gene lookup returns CDR1 SGHRS and CDR2 YFSETQ. In DNA, the CDR3 is TGCGCCAGCAGCTTAGCCGGACCGCGACAAGAGACCCAGTACTTC. Translated, it gives CASSLAGPRQETQYF.

There are many counts of this clonotype. J is TRBJ2-1 and V is TRBV30; 7 nucleotides line up with TRBD2. Germline CDR1 is GTSNPN and CDR2 is SVGIG (reference sequence). Germline trimming cut 0 bases from V and 13 bases from J; bases unmatched to any gene: 6. The CDR3 sequence is 12 residues long. DNA of the CDR3: TGTGCCTGGAGTGTAACGCGGGAGAATCAGTTCTTC. Translating it yields CAWSVTRENQFF.

This clonotype was observed a few times. V and J are TRBV7-3 and TRBJ1-2; D uncertain. Germline V CDR1 and CDR2: SGHTA, FQGTGA. V dropped 8 bases and J dropped 0 bases, with 10 bases sitting between them. There are 13 residues in the CDR3. The CDR3 region has the DNA TGTGCCAGCGGGAAAGGGCCTAACTATGGCTACACCTTC. It encodes CASGKGPNYGYTF.

This clonotype has more than one count but fewer than ten. The V call is TRBV7-6, the J call TRBJ1-1; 9 nucleotides align to TRBD1. Germline CDR1 SGHVS, CDR2 FNYEAQ. CDR3 size: 17 residues. J was trimmed by 5 bases and V by 5 bases; bases with no gene match: 15. CDR3 amino acids: CASSGGQGLNLVTEAFF. CDR3 sequence (DNA): TGTGCCAGCAGCGGGGGACAGGGTCTAAATTTGGTGACTGAAGCTTTCTTT.

This clonotype was seen a few times. The chain employs TRBV4-2 and TRBJ2-7, with D possibly TRBD2 on 6 matching bases. CDR1 LGHNA and CDR2 YNFKEQ come from the germline V gene. The CDR3 is 16 amino acids. V gave up 3 bases and J gave up 4 bases, with 19 bases separating them. This CDR3 reads CASSHRASLGGYEQYF. CDR3 DNA sequence: TGTGCCAGCAGCCACCGGGCCTCCCTAGGAGGGTACGAGCAGTACTTC.

V is TRBV29-1 and J is TRBJ2-7, with D hard to call. Trimming left V 7 bases short and J 5 bases short, with 21 bases between. The CDR3 consists of 14 residues. Germline CDR1 reads SQVTM; CDR2 reads ANQGSEA. CDR3 region: CSARDGFGINEQYF. In DNA form, the CDR3 reads TGCAGCGCCCGTGATGGGTTTGGGATCAACGAGCAGTACTTC.

This clonotype has more than one count but fewer than ten. The chain carries TRBV10-3 and TRBJ1-5; tentatively, D is TRBD1 (5 bases). Trimming removed 2 bases at V and 7 bases at J, with 9 bases between. Germline CDR1 and CDR2: ENHRY and SYGVKD. The CDR3 covers 13 residues. CDR3 in DNA: TGTGCCATCAGTGAGCAGGGAGGCCAGCCCCAGCATTTT. This gives the protein CAISEQGGQPQHF.

This clonotype has a handful of counts. V usage is TRBV4-2 and J usage is TRBJ1-2, with D maybe TRBD1 (5 bases). Germline values: CDR1 LGHNA, CDR2 YNFKEQ. The CDR3 loop spans 15 amino acids. Trimming pared 0 bases from V and 0 bases from J, leaving 8 bases between. The CDR3 is CASSQESGANYGYTF. CDR3 nucleotides: TGTGCCAGCAGCCAAGAATCGGGGGCTAACTATGGCTACACCTTC.

This clonotype was observed a few times. The gene calls are TRBV25-1 and TRBJ2-5; D not certain. CDR1 MGHDK and CDR2 SYGVNS come from the germline V gene. CDR3 length: 14 residues. V was pared by 8 bases and J by 0 bases, with 13 bases between. CDR3 in amino acids: CASAAEEYQETQYF. The CDR3 coding sequence is TGTGCCAGCGCGGCAGAAGAGTACCAAGAGACCCAGTACTTC.

As to this clonotype: One end of the junction fails to match germline, which may point to a read error. The chain links TRBV28 to TRBJ2-4; no definite D call. Germline values: CDR1 MDHEN, CDR2 SYDVKM. This CDR3 spans 17 amino acids. This CDR3 reads CASRLPLVVVAKNIQYF. The DNA for the CDR3 is TGTGCCAGCCGTTTGCCCTTGGTGGTAGTAGCCAAAAACATTCAGTACTTC.

This clonotype was picked up a small number of times. The V and J genes are TRBV6-2 or TRBV6-3 and TRBJ2-1; possibly TRBD2 for D (6 bases). V gave up 5 bases and J gave up 6 bases, with 11 bases separating them. The CDR3 covers 13 residues. The germline V gene encodes CDR1 MNHEY and CDR2 SVGEGT. CDR3 in amino acids: CASSKGLINEQFF. As DNA, the CDR3 is TGTGCCAGCAGTAAGGGACTTATCAATGAGCAGTTCTTC.

V usage is TRBV11-1 and J usage is TRBJ1-1, with 7 bases that match TRBD1. Germline trimming cut 5 bases from V and 10 bases from J; bases unmatched to any gene: 13. The germline V gene has CDR1 SGHAT and CDR2 FQDESV (reference sequence). CDR3 length: 14 amino acids. The CDR3 reads CASSAQRQGGGAFF. CDR3 coding DNA: TGTGCCAGCAGCGCCCAACGACAGGGCGGCGGAGCTTTCTTT.